Below, 27 T cell receptor beta chains from the same sample are listed, as sequenced in a study of blood T cell repertoires in COVID-19. TCRdb's copy holds only in-frame clones and misses some; the assay was immunoSEQ multiplex PCR. This table has some 52,000 clones, 89% appearing once. Sequenced input: peripheral blood. These receptors all come from a man aged 55-75 years with active COVID-19.

This sequence joins TRBV18 and TRBJ2-7, with 11 bases that match TRBD1. CDR3 size: 16 residues. J lost 6 bases, V lost 3 bases, and 10 bases had no gene match. CDR1 and CDR2 (germline): KGHSH, LQKENI. CDR3 region: CASSPPPGTGGSEQYF. The CDR3 DNA sequence: TGTGCCAGCTCACCCCCACCCGGGACAGGGGGGAGCGAGCAGTACTTC.

The chain is built from TRBV7-8 and TRBJ2-7, with 11 bases aligning to TRBD2. The CDR3 loop spans 15 amino acids. Germline-derived CDR1 and CDR2 are SGHVS and FQNEAQ. The V segment lost 5 bases and the J segment 3 bases; nucleotides outside the gene matches: 6. This CDR3 is CASSPGLAAYYEQYF. CDR3 coding DNA: TGTGCCAGCAGCCCGGGACTAGCGGCTTACTACGAGCAGTACTTC. The entire variable domain, with the rest obtained from reference TRBV7-8 and TRBJ2-7, is as follows: GAGVSQSPRYKVAKRGQDVALRCDPISGHVSLFWYQQALGQGPEFLTYFQNEAQLDKSGLPSDRFFAERPEGSVSTLKIQRTQQEDSAVYLCASSPGLAAYYEQYFGPGTRLTVT.

The chain uses TRBV5-1 and TRBJ2-5, with 10 positions matching TRBD1. V shed 4 bases, J shed 4 bases, and the junction held 10 bases outside the gene matches. The CDR3 runs to 16 residues. In germline, CDR1 is SGHRS, CDR2 YFSETQ. The CDR3 sequence: CASSQGSGQGLETQYF. The DNA for the CDR3 is TGCGCCAGCAGCCAAGGCTCGGGACAGGGGCTAGAGACCCAGTACTTC.

The rearrangement links TRBV7-3 to TRBJ2-3, with 8 nucleotides matching TRBD2. This CDR3 comprises 16 residues. CDR1 SGHTA and CDR2 FQGTGA come from the germline V gene. Unmatched junction bases numbered 7, after V lost 5 bases and J lost 0 bases. CDR3: CASSRGLAASTDTQYF. CDR3 nucleotide sequence: TGTGCCAGCAGCCGAGGACTAGCAGCTAGCACAGATACGCAGTATTTT.

V usage is TRBV28 and J usage is TRBJ2-3; TRBD1 agrees at 8 bases. Looked up from germline, CDR1 is MDHEN and CDR2 is SYDVKM. The V segment lost 6 bases and the J segment 9 bases; nucleotides outside the gene matches: 11. This CDR3 spans 14 amino acids. CDR3 sequence reads: CASRTGQVLGTQYF. CDR3 in DNA: TGTGCCAGCAGGACGGGACAGGTCTTGGGGACGCAGTATTTT. The whole variable domain, filled in from reference TRBV28 and TRBJ2-3, reads DVKVTQSSRYLVKRTGEKVFLECVQDMDHENMFWYRQDPGLGLRLIYFSYDVKMKEKGDIPEGYSVSREKKERFSLILESASTNQTSMYLCASRTGQVLGTQYFGPGTRLTVL.

The V call is TRBV27, the J call TRBJ1-2, with 7 bases that match TRBD1. The CDR3 totals 16 residues. V trimming: 3 bases; J trimming: 2 bases; junction bases outside the gene matches: 9. Germline assignment: CDR1 MNHEY and CDR2 SMNVEV (reference sequence). This CDR3 reads CASSFLRGQTNYGYTF. In DNA, the CDR3 is TGTGCCAGCAGTTTCTTAAGGGGACAGACGAACTATGGCTACACCTTC.

The chain is built from TRBV6-2 or TRBV6-3 and TRBJ2-7, with D perhaps TRBD2 (5 bases). Trimming removed 5 bases from V and 6 bases from J, with 8 bases in between. The germline gives CDR1 MNHEY, CDR2 SVGEGT. CDR3 length equals 11 residues. The CDR3 sequence is CASSHRGEQYF. CDR3 nucleotide sequence: TGTGCCAGCAGTCACCGGGGCGAGCAGTACTTC.

This chain links TRBV18 with TRBJ2-3; D is possibly TRBD2 (7 bases). CDR1 and CDR2 from the germline V gene are KGHSH and LQKENI. The CDR3 runs to 15 residues. Trimming shortened V by 3 bases and J by 2 bases, and 12 bases separated the two germline ends. Written as DNA, the CDR3 is TGTGCCAGCTCACCCCAGCGGGACAACACAGATACGCAGTATTTT. This encodes CASSPQRDNTDTQYF.

The CDR3, as DNA: TGCGCCAGCAGCCAAGATGCGACCGGGACTAGCTCTCTAGATACGCAGTATTTT. Amino acid sequence: CASSQDATGTSSLDTQYF. V is TRBV4-3 and J is TRBJ2-3; 9 bases map to TRBD2. CDR3 length equals 18 residues. Trimming took 0 bases from V and 5 from J; bases not matched to a gene: 12. CDR1 and CDR2 (germline): LGHNA, YSLEER.

The rearrangement joins TRBV5-5 to TRBJ2-5; perhaps TRBD2 as D (5 bases). The CDR3 runs to 15 residues. The ends were cut back, 1 base at V and 0 bases at J, with 10 bases in the middle. Per germline, CDR1 SGHKS and CDR2 YYEKEE (reference sequence). The CDR3: CASSLTSTNQETQYF. The CDR3 DNA is TGTGCCAGCAGCTTGACGTCGACTAACCAAGAGACCCAGTACTTC.

This clone is a singleton in its sample. This chain uses TRBV2 with TRBJ2-2; D unresolved. Per the germline V gene, CDR1 is SNHLY and CDR2 is FYNNEI. CDR3 length: 14 amino acids. V lost 3 bases and J 5 bases, leaving 10 bases between the germline ends. CDR3 coding DNA: TGTGCCAGCAGTGAGTGGCAGGCTACCGGGGAGCTGTTTTTT. Protein product: CASSEWQATGELFF.

The V and J genes are TRBV6-6 and TRBJ2-3, with a weak D call TRBD2 (5 bases). The CDR3 sequence is 16 residues long. V dropped 2 bases and J dropped 0 bases, with 12 bases sitting between them. Germline lookup yields CDR1 MNHNY and CDR2 SVGAGI (reference sequence). The CDR3: CASSYEARASTDTQYF. In nucleotides, the CDR3 is TGTGCCAGCAGTTACGAGGCGCGGGCTAGCACAGATACGCAGTATTTT.

The chain has TRBV20-1 and TRBJ2-3; TRBD2 matches at 7 bases. Losses at the gene ends were 3 bases for V and 2 bases for J; bases not matched to a gene: 2. This CDR3 region has 13 residues. Germline assignment: CDR1 DFQATT and CDR2 SNEGSKA (reference sequence). CDR3 DNA sequence: TGCAGTGCTAGTGGGGACTACACAGATACGCAGTATTTT. This codes for CSASGDYTDTQYF.

The count of this clone is one. The chain links TRBV18 to TRBJ2-7, with D perhaps TRBD2 (5 bases). V lost 4 bases and J lost 7, with 17 bases in between. The CDR3 totals 14 residues. Germline V gene sequence: CDR1 KGHSH, CDR2 LQKENI. The CDR3 reads CASSLGPSPGEQYF. The CDR3 DNA reads TGTGCCAGCTCACTTGGCCCAAGCCCGGGGGAGCAGTACTTC. The full variable domain, in which reference TRBV18 and TRBJ2-7 provide the parts outside the CDR3, is NAGVMQNPRHLVRRRGQEARLRCSPMKGHSHVYWYRQLPEEGLKFMVYLQKENIIDESGMPKERFSAEFPKEGPSILRIQQVVRGDSAAYFCASSLGPSPGEQYFGPGTRLTVT.

The chain combines TRBV28 with TRBJ1-2, with no clear D. V lost 6 bases, J lost 5 bases, and 7 bases lay in between. Germline V gene sequence: CDR1 MDHEN, CDR2 SYDVKM. The CDR3 runs 11 residues. The CDR3 DNA follows: TGTGCCAGCAGACTACCGTATGGCTACACCTTC. Translated: CASRLPYGYTF.

The CDR3 reads CASSPGQGVETQYF. The DNA of the CDR3 is TGTGCCAGCTCACCGGGACAGGGGGTTGAGACCCAGTACTTC. The chain links TRBV18 to TRBJ2-5; 11 bases are a match to TRBD1. The V and J ends lost 3 bases and 5 bases, in that order; junction bases with no gene match: 2. Germline CDR1 reads KGHSH; CDR2 reads LQKENI. The CDR3 spans 14 residues.

This chain connects TRBV9 to TRBJ2-7, with 7 bases aligning to TRBD1. Germline trimming cut 0 bases from V and 4 bases from J; bases unmatched to any gene: 7. This CDR3 comprises 15 residues. The V gene's germline CDR1 is SGDLS and CDR2 YYNGEE. CDR3 region: CASSVVPGGEYEQYF. CDR3 in DNA: TGTGCCAGCAGCGTAGTCCCAGGGGGAGAATACGAGCAGTACTTC.

The chain combines TRBV4-2 with TRBJ2-2; D gene ambiguous. From germline, CDR1 is LGHNA and CDR2 YNFKEQ. The CDR3 runs to 17 residues. V lost 0 bases, J lost 2 bases, and 13 bases lay in between. CDR3 region: CASSQDTSRSNTGELFF. The CDR3 nucleotides are TGTGCCAGCAGCCAAGATACGTCGAGGAGCAACACCGGGGAGCTGTTTTTT.

V usage is TRBV4-2 and J usage is TRBJ1-6, with unresolved D. Trimming cost V 1 base and J 9 bases, with 13 bases left between them. The CDR3 has 15 amino acids. Germline CDR1 and CDR2: LGHNA and YNFKEQ. The CDR3 spells CASSQARTGSSPLHF. CDR3 bases: TGTGCCAGCAGCCAAGCCCGTACGGGTTCTTCACCCCTCCACTTT.

The rearrangement links TRBV18 to TRBJ1-1; a possible D gene is TRBD1 (5 bases). V shed 3 bases and J shed 2 bases, with 13 bases lying between them. This CDR3 is 15 amino acids long. The germline gives CDR1 KGHSH, CDR2 LQKENI. CDR3 protein: CASSPSWQGNTEAFF. For the CDR3, the DNA is TGTGCCAGCTCACCTTCTTGGCAGGGAAACACTGAAGCTTTCTTT.

The chain combines TRBV28 with TRBJ2-5; the D gene is possibly TRBD2 (5 bases). The germline CDR1 and CDR2 sequences are MDHEN and SYDVKM. This CDR3 spans 16 amino acids. Trimming pared 5 bases from V and 5 bases from J, leaving 21 bases between. CDR3 DNA: TGTGCCAGCAGTCCGTTTGTGGGAGTGAGGCAGGAGACCCAGTACTTC. This translates into CASSPFVGVRQETQYF.

As to this clone: The junction shows a germline mismatch at one end, possibly a read error. The DNA of the CDR3 is TGTGCTAGCAGCTTATTGGCTAGCGGGACCTACGAGCAGTACTTC. It is translated as CASSLLASGTYEQYF. This chain joins TRBV7-7 and TRBJ2-7; 9 nucleotides match TRBD2. This CDR3 is 15 amino acids long. The germline V gene encodes CDR1 SSHAT and CDR2 FNYEAQ (reference sequence).

This rearrangement joins TRBV11-2 to TRBJ2-3, with D possibly TRBD2 on 6 matching bases. Trimming stripped 3 bases from V and 8 bases from J, with 9 bases between. Germline V CDR1 and CDR2: SGHAT, FQNNGV. This CDR3 is 12 amino acids long. The CDR3 protein is CASSLGGPTQYF. In DNA form, the CDR3 reads TGTGCCAGCAGCTTGGGAGGCCCTACGCAGTATTTT.

The chain uses TRBV28 and TRBJ2-1; weak D call: TRBD1 (6 bases). There are 17 residues in the CDR3. Germline CDR1 MDHEN, CDR2 SYDVKM. With 3 bases removed from V and 7 bases from J, the gap between germline ends came to 22 bases. CDR3 DNA: TGTGCCAGCAGTTTTGTTGGGGGTACAGGGACCGGGAATGAGCAGTTCTTC. This encodes CASSFVGGTGTGNEQFF. The full variable domain, completed using reference TRBV28 and TRBJ2-1, is DVKVTQSSRYLVKRTGEKVFLECVQDMDHENMFWYRQDPGLGLRLIYFSYDVKMKEKGDIPEGYSVSREKKERFSLILESASTNQTSMYLCASSFVGGTGTGNEQFFGPGTRLTVL.

The chain has TRBV4-2 and TRBJ1-1, with D possibly TRBD1 on 6 matching bases. The germline CDR1 and CDR2 sequences are LGHNA and YNFKEQ. The CDR3 spans 16 residues. V lost 4 bases and J lost 2, with 17 bases in between. CDR3 protein: CASSLESRGSNTEAFF. DNA for the CDR3: TGTGCCAGCAGCCTGGAAAGCAGGGGTTCTAACACTGAAGCTTTCTTT.

The J gene is TRBJ1-2, the V gene TRBV10-3, with 9 bases lining up with TRBD1. V trimming: 11 bases; J trimming: 8 bases; junction bases outside the gene matches: 15. CDR1 ENHRY and CDR2 SYGVKD come from the germline V gene. The CDR3 has 14 residues. The CDR3 nucleotides are TGTGCCGCTACCCCGGGACAGGGTATTTACGGCTACACCTTC. Encoded protein: CAATPGQGIYGYTF.

The chain uses TRBV21-1 and TRBJ2-7; the table's D gene call, TRBD1, was not cross checked with the DNA. TRBV21-1 is shown as a pseudogene. This CDR3 has 14 amino acids. CDR3 DNA: TGTGCCAGCAGCAAAATCCAGGGTTACCACGAGCAGTACTTC. Protein sequence: CASSKIQGYHEQYF.